These 30 T cell receptor beta chains share one sample of origin, sequenced in a study of T cell responses to AZD1222 COVID-19 vaccine. TCRdb keeps only in-frame clones here, not all; method: immunoSEQ multiplex PCR. Of under 200,000 clones in the sample, over 85% were seen once. The sample was peripheral blood, taken 28 days after the second dose of the MenACWY control vaccine. The receptor source for this set is an adult who received the MenACWY meningococcal vaccine as a control.

The chain combines TRBV27 with TRBJ2-3, with D maybe TRBD2 (5 bases). V was pared by 5 bases and J by 3 bases, with 12 bases between. The CDR3 is made up of 14 amino acids. Germline V lookup: CDR1 MNHEY, CDR2 SMNVEV (reference sequence). In DNA, the CDR3 is TGTGCCAGCAGTCGGACTCCGTTGACAGATACGCAGTATTTT. This encodes CASSRTPLTDTQYF.

The chain uses TRBV25-1 and TRBJ1-6; no firm D call. This CDR3 is 11 amino acids long. In germline, CDR1 is MGHDK, CDR2 SYGVNS. Trimming removed 3 bases from V and 14 bases from J, with 8 bases in between. The DNA for the CDR3 is TGTGCCAGCAGTGAGGGGAGGGCCCTCCACTTT. Encoded protein: CASSEGRALHF.

V gene TRBV24-1 combines with J gene TRBJ1-5; 7 positions match TRBD1. V trimming: 3 bases; J trimming: 4 bases; junction bases outside the gene matches: 11. The germline CDR1 and CDR2 sequences are KGHDR and SFDVKD. This CDR3 comprises 17 residues. This CDR3 reads CATSDGDKGTVNQPQHF. The CDR3 DNA reads as TGTGCCACCAGTGATGGAGATAAAGGGACAGTTAATCAGCCCCAGCATTTT.

J is TRBJ2-7 and V is TRBV6-5, with 8 positions matching TRBD2. J was trimmed by 2 bases and V by 6 bases; bases with no gene match: 9. The CDR3 is 15 residues long. Germline CDR1 and CDR2: MNHEY and SVGAGI. CDR3 amino acids: CASSPGSGGTYEQYF. The CDR3 nucleotides are TGTGCCAGCAGCCCCGGAAGCGGGGGCACCTACGAGCAGTACTTC.

This clone was seen only once. This rearrangement joins TRBV4-1 to TRBJ1-4, with 9 bases identical to TRBD1. V lost 4 bases, J lost 6 bases, and 6 bases stayed unmatched. Germline loops: CDR1 MGHRA, CDR2 YSYEKL. This CDR3 has 15 amino acids. CDR3 protein: CASSPPGTGYEKLFF. The CDR3 nucleotides are TGCGCCAGCAGCCCGCCGGGGACAGGGTATGAAAAACTGTTTTTT.

The rearrangement uses TRBV19 and TRBJ1-2, with D hard to call. The CDR3 is 14 residues long. Trimming shortened V by 7 bases and J by 3 bases, and 15 bases separated the two germline ends. Germline V CDR1 and CDR2: LNHDA, SQIVND (reference sequence). CDR3 in amino acids: CASNQTPRHYGYTF. CDR3 in DNA: TGTGCCAGTAATCAGACACCAAGGCACTATGGCTACACCTTC.

This chain uses TRBV4-2 with TRBJ2-7, with D possibly being TRBD1 (5 bases). Germline values: CDR1 LGHNA, CDR2 YNFKEQ. The CDR3 consists of 13 residues. The V and J ends lost 0 bases and 6 bases respectively, with 9 bases between them. The CDR3 loop is CASSQDQTVEQYF. The DNA of the CDR3 is TGTGCCAGCAGCCAAGATCAGACAGTCGAGCAGTACTTC.

This clone was seen only once. This chain joins TRBV24-1 and TRBJ2-1; D not certain. Germline values: CDR1 KGHDR, CDR2 SFDVKD. Trimming pared 3 bases from V and 5 bases from J, leaving 10 bases between. The CDR3 has 14 amino acids. The CDR3 coding sequence is TGTGCCACCAGTGATCCGGGTTTCCACAATGAGCAGTTCTTC. Residues: CATSDPGFHNEQFF.

The gene calls are TRBV4-3 and TRBJ2-1, with D perhaps matching TRBD2 (6 bases). This CDR3 spans 15 amino acids. Germline values: CDR1 LGHNA, CDR2 YSLEER. V lost 1 base and J lost 9, with 16 bases in between. The CDR3 spells CASSQVDRDFTEQFF. In DNA form, the CDR3 reads TGCGCCAGCAGCCAAGTGGACCGGGACTTTACTGAGCAGTTCTTC.

The gene calls are TRBV14 and TRBJ1-2; a possible D gene is TRBD1 (5 bases). This CDR3 has 14 amino acids. Per the germline V gene, CDR1 is SGHDN and CDR2 is FVKESK. Trimming removed 2 bases at V and 2 bases at J, with 9 bases between. The CDR3 protein is CASSQRDSNYGYTF. The CDR3 bases are TGTGCCAGCAGCCAAAGAGACAGCAACTATGGCTACACCTTC.

This chain joins TRBV24-1 and TRBJ2-1, with 10 bases aligning to TRBD2. Trimming removed 9 bases from V and 3 bases from J; junction bases left unmatched: 10. This CDR3 has 16 amino acids. The germline V gene encodes CDR1 KGHDR and CDR2 SFDVKD. CDR3 residues: CATRSTSGTYYNEQFF. In DNA form, the CDR3 reads TGTGCCACCCGAAGCACTAGCGGGACTTACTACAATGAGCAGTTCTTC.

The V call is TRBV2, the J call TRBJ1-1; TRBD1 matches 7 bases. The CDR3 sequence is 12 residues long. The V segment lost 7 bases and the J segment 6 bases; nucleotides outside the gene matches: 5. CDR1 SNHLY and CDR2 FYNNEI come from the germline V gene. DNA of the CDR3: TGTGCCAGCACGACAGGGACTTCTGAAGCTTTCTTT. Amino acids: CASTTGTSEAFF. Looking up the rest from reference TRBV2 and TRBJ1-1 gives the full variable domain: EPEVTQTPSHQVTQMGQEVILRCVPISNHLYFYWYRQILGQKVEFLVSFYNNEISEKSEIFDDQFSVERPDGSNFTLKIRSTKLEDSAMYFCASTTGTSEAFFGQGTRLTVV.

This chain links TRBV7-8 with TRBJ1-1; D gene ambiguous. V dropped 6 bases and J dropped 6 bases, with 11 bases sitting between them. Germline V lookup: CDR1 SGHVS, CDR2 FQNEAQ. The CDR3 spans 12 residues. CDR3 in DNA: TGTGCCAGCAGTACCGGTTTTGCTGAAGCTTTCTTT. It encodes CASSTGFAEAFF.

The chain couples TRBV24-1 to TRBJ2-7; tentative D call: TRBD1 (5 bases). CDR1 and CDR2 (germline): KGHDR, SFDVKD. Trimming stripped 2 bases from V and 2 bases from J, with 6 bases between. The CDR3 contains 13 residues. The DNA of the CDR3 is TGTGCCACCAGTGATTCCAGGGCCTACGAGCAGTACTTC. Protein product: CATSDSRAYEQYF.

A note on this clone: Other nucleotide sequences from this sample produce the same CDR3. CDR3 sequence: CASSLRTGELFF. The CDR3 DNA is TGTGCCAGCAGCTTAAGGACCGGGGAGCTGTTTTTT. J is TRBJ2-2 and V is TRBV11-3; D is unclear. The CDR3 loop spans 12 amino acids. CDR1 SGHNT and CDR2 YENEEA come from the germline V gene. V was cut by 2 bases and J by 5 bases, with 3 bases left in between.

The chain links TRBV27 to TRBJ1-2; D is perhaps TRBD1 (5 bases). The CDR3 runs to 14 residues. V was clipped by 4 bases and J by 1 base, with 10 bases between them. Germline loops: CDR1 MNHEY, CDR2 SMNVEV (reference sequence). The CDR3 spells CASSSGGINYGYTF. The CDR3 bases are TGTGCCAGCAGTTCTGGGGGAATTAACTATGGCTACACCTTC.

The chain uses TRBV28 and TRBJ2-7; D ambiguous. Per germline, CDR1 MDHEN and CDR2 SYDVKM. This CDR3 has 13 amino acids. V lost 4 bases, J lost 6 bases, and 13 bases lay in between. CDR3 DNA: TGTGCCAGCAGTTCCCCCGGAAAGGGCGAGCAGTACTTC. Its translation is CASSSPGKGEQYF.

V gene TRBV4-1 combines with J gene TRBJ1-2; TRBD1 is a possible D gene (5 bases). This CDR3 region has 15 residues. Trimming pared 6 bases from V and 2 bases from J, leaving 16 bases between. From germline, CDR1 is MGHRA and CDR2 YSYEKL. The CDR3 here is CASRGPKGENYGYTF. In DNA form, the CDR3 reads TGCGCCAGCAGGGGCCCAAAAGGGGAAAACTATGGCTACACCTTC.

The gene calls are TRBV10-3 and TRBJ1-3; tentative D call: TRBD1 (5 bases). Germline V gives CDR1 ENHRY, CDR2 SYGVKD. CDR3 size: 15 residues. V was trimmed by 6 bases and J by 0 bases, leaving 12 bases between them. The CDR3 region has the DNA TGTGCCATCAGCAAGGACACAGGCTCTGGAAACACCATATATTTT. Protein product: CAISKDTGSGNTIYF.

The V call is TRBV21-1, the J call TRBJ2-1; the table's D gene call, TRBD2, was not cross checked with the DNA. TRBV21-1 is a documented pseudogene. The CDR3 covers 18 residues. CDR3 DNA: TGTGCCAGCAGCAAGGCGCGGAAACAGCGGGAGTTCTACAATGAGCAGTTCTTC. This encodes CASSKARKQREFYNEQFF.

CDR3 nucleotide sequence: TGTGCCAGTAGTGTTCACCCAGCAGGGGAAGGCTACGAGCAGTACTTC. It specifies CASSVHPAGEGYEQYF. The gene calls are TRBV19 and TRBJ2-7; tentatively, D is TRBD1 (6 bases). The CDR3 contains 16 residues. V lost 5 bases to trimming and J lost 3 bases, with 20 bases between them. Germline V lookup: CDR1 LNHDA, CDR2 SQIVND (reference sequence).

The chain couples TRBV7-8 to TRBJ2-7, with 13 positions matching TRBD2. Germline lookup yields CDR1 SGHVS and CDR2 FQNEAQ. J lost 6 bases, V lost 5 bases, and 4 bases had no gene match. CDR3 length: 14 residues. CDR3 in DNA: TGTGCCAGCAGCCCCCGGACTAGCGGGAGCGAGCAGTACTTC. Residues: CASSPRTSGSEQYF.

The CDR3 DNA reads TGTGCCAGTAGTCCCAGGGGCCGGGAGCTGTTTTTT. Its protein is CASSPRGRELFF. This chain connects TRBV19 to TRBJ2-2, with D possibly matching TRBD1 (6 bases). The CDR3 spans 12 residues. Germline V gene lookup returns CDR1 LNHDA and CDR2 SQIVND (reference sequence). Trimming pared 5 bases from V and 9 bases from J, leaving 10 bases between.

The chain couples TRBV6-6 to TRBJ2-3; D gene unclear. In germline, CDR1 is MNHNY, CDR2 SVGAGI (reference sequence). The V and J ends lost 5 bases and 1 base respectively, with 22 bases between them. The CDR3 is made up of 18 amino acids. This CDR3 reads CASSRMPGVPGGTDTQYF. DNA for the CDR3: TGTGCCAGCAGTCGAATGCCAGGCGTCCCTGGGGGCACAGATACGCAGTATTTT.

The chain carries TRBV11-3 and TRBJ1-1, with 7 bases fitting TRBD1. CDR1 is SGHNT and CDR2 is YENEEA in the germline V gene. V trimming: 2 bases; J trimming: 4 bases; junction bases outside the gene matches: 7. The CDR3 is 15 amino acids. The CDR3 reads CASSLRQGALTEAFF. The CDR3, as DNA: TGTGCCAGCAGCTTACGACAGGGCGCACTCACTGAAGCTTTCTTT.

The gene calls are TRBV5-1 and TRBJ2-2; the D gene is possibly TRBD1 (6 bases). Trimming cost V 6 bases and J 7 bases, with 19 bases left between them. CDR1 is SGHRS, CDR2 YFSETQ, per germline. There are 15 residues in the CDR3. The CDR3 loop reads CASIQGSSPGGELFF. CDR3 nucleotides: TGCGCCAGCATTCAGGGGTCCTCCCCCGGCGGGGAGCTGTTTTTT.

The V gene is TRBV19, the J gene TRBJ1-4; tentative D call: TRBD1 (5 bases). Germline V gene lookup returns CDR1 LNHDA and CDR2 SQIVND (reference sequence). The CDR3 has 15 amino acids. Trimming took off 6 bases at V and 7 bases at J, with 18 bases between the two ends. CDR3 nucleotides: TGTGCCAGTAGCCCTCTGTCCAGGGTCGGTGAAAAACTGTTTTTT. It encodes CASSPLSRVGEKLFF.

The chain recombines TRBV6-2 or TRBV6-3 with TRBJ1-1; possible D gene TRBD1, 5 bases. V was pared by 6 bases and J by 6 bases, with 17 bases between. The CDR3 length is 14 residues. Germline V CDR1 and CDR2: MNHEY, SVGEGT. CDR3 nucleotide sequence: TGTGCCAGCAGATACGGGACGGTAGGCGCTGAAGCTTTCTTT. Protein: CASRYGTVGAEAFF.

V gene TRBV6-5 combines with J gene TRBJ2-7; 8 bases map to TRBD2. The J segment lost 6 bases and the V segment lost 7 bases, leaving 14 bases of the junction unmatched. Per germline, CDR1 MNHEY and CDR2 SVGAGI. This CDR3 has 15 residues. The CDR3 loop reads CASTPSGRRTREQYF. CDR3 DNA: TGTGCCAGCACACCAAGCGGGAGAAGGACGCGCGAGCAGTACTTC.

This chain links TRBV7-8 with TRBJ2-2; tentatively, D is TRBD1 (8 bases). Germline CDR1 SGHVS, CDR2 FQNEAQ. The ends were cut back, 5 bases at V and 5 bases at J, with 15 bases in the middle. CDR3 length equals 15 residues. The chain's CDR3 is CASSRDRGGTGELFF. The CDR3 nucleotides are TGTGCCAGCAGCCGAGACAGGGGAGGGACCGGGGAGCTGTTTTTT.